Presented here are 19 T cell receptor beta chains from one specimen sequenced in a study of T cells of healthy individuals (dated by TCRdb to 2017 to 2018). The library relied on 5' RACE. Sequencing used an Illumina MiSeq. The public sequencing data were trimmed at Q25 with fastp and processed into clonotypes with MiXCR by TCRdb, which kept only in-frame beta chains. Rows merge per CDR3 protein into single entries with the most common DNA and genes. This sample holds about 82,000 distinct CDR3 sequences; approximately 5.4% were observed only once. In total, the top ten clones hold roughly 7.1% of the sample. Every receptor here comes from a female donor in good health.

The table lists this clonotype with a count of one. This may be a read error: a much more frequent sequence differs by one nucleotide. Because the CDR3 is missing its conserved closing phenylalanine or tryptophan, this is likely a read error. The gene calls are TRBV27 and TRBJ2-3; unclear D gene. CDR1 and CDR2 from the germline V gene are MNHEY and SMNVEV (reference sequence). Trimming removed 6 bases from V and 2 bases from J, with 12 bases in between. The CDR3 length is 14 residues. The CDR3 protein is CASSSLSVTDTQYL. DNA for the CDR3: TGTGCCAGCAGCTCTCTTTCAGTCACAGATACGCAGTATTTA.

The J gene is TRBJ1-1, the V gene TRBV7-2, with D perhaps TRBD1 (5 bases). V lost 0 bases and J lost 6, with 17 bases in between. Germline loops: CDR1 SGHTA, CDR2 FQGNSA. The CDR3 sequence is 16 residues long. The CDR3 sequence is CASSLAMSGRDAEAFF. CDR3 sequence (DNA): TGTGCCAGCAGCTTAGCTATGTCCGGCAGGGACGCTGAAGCTTTCTTT.

CDR3 coding DNA: TGTGCCAGCAGCTTAGAAGACCTTTATAATTCACCCCTCCACTTT. Its translation is CASSLEDLYNSPLHF. The genes are TRBV7-2 and TRBJ1-6; the D is unclear. Germline values: CDR1 SGHTA, CDR2 FQGNSA. The CDR3 contains 15 residues. V lost 1 base and J 4 bases, leaving 8 bases between the germline ends.

This clonotype was counted at least ten times. This sequence joins TRBV6-5 and TRBJ2-1; the D gene is possibly TRBD2 (8 bases). CDR3 length equals 16 residues. From germline, CDR1 is MNHEY and CDR2 SVGAGI. Between the trimmed V and J ends, which lost 5 bases and 7 bases, there was a span of 21 bases. The CDR3 bases are TGTGCCAGCAGTCCACAGGGGACTAGGGGTCTGAATGAGCAGTTCTTC. Translation: CASSPQGTRGLNEQFF.

This clonotype showed up just a few times. V and J are TRBV27 and TRBJ2-7; 10 bases match TRBD2. The V and J ends lost 0 bases and 4 bases, in that order; junction bases with no gene match: 9. Germline assignment: CDR1 MNHEY and CDR2 SMNVEV (reference sequence). CDR3 length: 17 amino acids. CDR3 amino acids: CASSLSTPGLAKYEQYF. The CDR3 region has the DNA TGTGCCAGCAGTTTATCTACTCCGGGACTAGCGAAATACGAGCAGTACTTC.

This clonotype was detected many times. J is TRBJ2-1 and V is TRBV6-5; the match to TRBD2 covers 7 bases. The V gene end was trimmed by 0 bases and the J gene end by 0 bases; junction bases not matched to a gene: 2. The CDR3 spans 16 residues. CDR1 is MNHEY and CDR2 is SVGAGI in the germline V gene. This chain's CDR3 is CASSYSGGSSYNEQFF. In DNA, the CDR3 is TGTGCCAGCAGTTACTCGGGAGGGAGCTCCTACAATGAGCAGTTCTTC.

This clonotype turned up a few times. This chain joins TRBV20-1 and TRBJ1-2; 12 nucleotides agree with TRBD1. V was pared by 5 bases and J by 6 bases, with 1 base of the junction left unmatched. The CDR3 extends over 12 amino acids. Per the germline V gene, CDR1 is DFQATT and CDR2 is SNEGSKA (reference sequence). The CDR3: CSARDRGHGYTF. Here the CDR3 DNA reads TGCAGTGCTCGGGACAGGGGGCATGGCTACACCTTC.

The chain is built from TRBV7-9 and TRBJ2-7, with TRBD2 as a possible D gene (6 bases). V dropped 1 base and J dropped 5 bases, with 18 bases sitting between them. The CDR3 loop spans 16 amino acids. Germline CDR1 and CDR2: SEHNR and FQNEAQ (reference sequence). The CDR3 loop is CASSLDPAGIVDEQYF. The CDR3 DNA sequence: TGTGCCAGCAGCTTAGATCCTGCGGGGATTGTCGACGAGCAGTACTTC. The whole variable domain, remainder taken from reference TRBV7-9 and TRBJ2-7, is DTGVSQNPRHKITKRGQNVTFRCDPISEHNRLYWYRQTLGQGPEFLTYFQNEAQLEKSRLLSDRFSAERPKGSFSTLEIQRTEQGDSAMYLCASSLDPAGIVDEQYFGPGTRLTVT.

This clonotype has at least ten counts. J is TRBJ2-7 and V is TRBV30; 7 nucleotides agree with TRBD1. The CDR3 has 14 amino acids. V was pared by 5 bases and J by 3 bases, with 10 bases of the junction left unmatched. Per the germline V gene, CDR1 is GTSNPN and CDR2 is SVGIG (reference sequence). The CDR3 sequence is CAWCRGGSLYEQYF. CDR3 in DNA: TGTGCCTGGTGTAGAGGGGGCTCTCTCTACGAGCAGTACTTC.

This clonotype was recorded many times. The chain recombines TRBV6-2 or TRBV6-3 with TRBJ2-7, with D perhaps TRBD2 (7 bases). Trimming stripped 7 bases from V and 4 bases from J, with 14 bases between. Per the germline V gene, CDR1 is MNHEY and CDR2 is SVGEGT. The length of the CDR3 is 13 residues. The CDR3, as DNA: TGTGCCAGCAACAACGGGGGGCCATACGAGCAGTACTTC. It is translated as CASNNGGPYEQYF.

The table lists this clonotype with many counts. The chain is built from TRBV29-1 and TRBJ2-1; D call uncertain. The CDR3 loop spans 13 amino acids. V shed 1 base and J shed 9 bases, with 13 bases lying between them. Germline V lookup: CDR1 SQVTM, CDR2 ANQGSEA. CDR3 protein: CSVEVGKVGEQFF. The DNA for the CDR3 is TGCAGCGTTGAAGTGGGTAAGGTGGGTGAGCAGTTCTTC.

In this sample, this clonotype turned up many times. The chain employs TRBV27 and TRBJ2-1, with 8 bases aligning to TRBD2. This CDR3 contains 15 residues. Trimming took 6 bases from V and 8 from J; bases not matched to a gene: 12. Germline CDR1 reads MNHEY; CDR2 reads SMNVEV (reference sequence). CDR3 DNA: TGTGCCAGCAGGGACCGGGGGGCCGGGGGGGATGAGCAGTTCTTC. Its protein is CASRDRGAGGDEQFF.

The V and J genes are TRBV14 and TRBJ2-7, with D perhaps matching TRBD1 (6 bases). Looked up from germline, CDR1 is SGHDN and CDR2 is FVKESK. V was clipped by 0 bases and J by 2 bases, with 11 bases between them. This CDR3 has 15 residues. The chain's CDR3 is CASSQDRGRAYEQYF. CDR3 DNA: TGTGCCAGCAGCCAAGACAGGGGCCGAGCCTACGAGCAGTACTTC.

This clonotype showed up many times. This rearrangement joins TRBV4-3 to TRBJ1-6; D remains unclear. Trimming left V 0 bases short and J 0 bases short, with 18 bases between. This CDR3 region has 20 residues. CDR1 and CDR2 from the germline V gene are LGHNA and YSLEER. For the CDR3, the DNA is TGCGCCAGCAGCCAAGATTATTATACGAGGACCAGCTCCTATAATTCACCCCTCCACTTT. It yields the protein CASSQDYYTRTSSYNSPLHF.

In this sample, this clonotype turned up many times. The chain couples TRBV5-4 to TRBJ2-7, with D possibly being TRBD1 or TRBD2 (6 bases each). Germline V CDR1 and CDR2: SGHNT, YYREEE (reference sequence). The CDR3 covers 12 residues. Trimming pared 0 bases from V and 6 bases from J, leaving 7 bases between. CDR3 protein: CASSLGGAEQYF. In DNA form, the CDR3 reads TGTGCCAGCAGCTTGGGGGGGGCCGAGCAGTACTTC. The variable domain in full, completed from reference TRBV5-4 and TRBJ2-7, reads ETGVTQSPTHLIKTRGQQVTLRCSSQSGHNTVSWYQQALGQGPQFIFQYYREEENGRGNFPPRFSGLQFPNYSSELNVNALELDDSALYLCASSLGGAEQYFGPGTRLTVT.

This clonotype was found many times. The chain employs TRBV20-1 and TRBJ2-3; no definite D call. The CDR3 loop spans 13 amino acids. V shed 3 bases and J shed 4 bases, with 11 bases lying between them. Germline V gives CDR1 DFQATT, CDR2 SNEGSKA (reference sequence). This CDR3 reads CSASPEMPDTQYF. Here the CDR3 DNA reads TGCAGTGCTAGTCCGGAGATGCCAGATACGCAGTATTTT.

The gene calls are TRBV14 and TRBJ1-2; the D gene is possibly TRBD1 (5 bases). V was cut by 6 bases and J by 4 bases, with 9 bases left in between. Germline V lookup: CDR1 SGHDN, CDR2 FVKESK. The CDR3 is made up of 12 amino acids. In nucleotides, the CDR3 is TGTGCCAGCAGGGGCGGGGGCTATGGCTACACCTTC. Translation: CASRGGGYGYTF.

A few counts support this clonotype. This chain joins TRBV7-9 and TRBJ2-5, with 7 nucleotides matching TRBD2. This CDR3 comprises 15 residues. V shed 5 bases and J 2 bases; nucleotides not matched to a gene: 8. Germline V gene data show CDR1 as SEHNR and CDR2 as FQNEAQ (reference sequence). The CDR3 sequence: CASSPPTSLQETQYF. The CDR3 nucleotides are TGTGCCAGCAGCCCGCCGACTAGCTTACAAGAGACCCAGTACTTC.

This clonotype was counted ten times or more. The J gene is TRBJ2-1, the V gene TRBV29-1; D gene uncertain. Germline lookup yields CDR1 SQVTM and CDR2 ANQGSEA. This CDR3 has 13 amino acids. The ends were cut back, 4 bases at V and 0 bases at J, with 7 bases in the middle. CDR3 amino acids: CSVVWDSYNEQFF. The CDR3 DNA follows: TGCAGCGTTGTGTGGGACTCCTACAATGAGCAGTTCTTC.